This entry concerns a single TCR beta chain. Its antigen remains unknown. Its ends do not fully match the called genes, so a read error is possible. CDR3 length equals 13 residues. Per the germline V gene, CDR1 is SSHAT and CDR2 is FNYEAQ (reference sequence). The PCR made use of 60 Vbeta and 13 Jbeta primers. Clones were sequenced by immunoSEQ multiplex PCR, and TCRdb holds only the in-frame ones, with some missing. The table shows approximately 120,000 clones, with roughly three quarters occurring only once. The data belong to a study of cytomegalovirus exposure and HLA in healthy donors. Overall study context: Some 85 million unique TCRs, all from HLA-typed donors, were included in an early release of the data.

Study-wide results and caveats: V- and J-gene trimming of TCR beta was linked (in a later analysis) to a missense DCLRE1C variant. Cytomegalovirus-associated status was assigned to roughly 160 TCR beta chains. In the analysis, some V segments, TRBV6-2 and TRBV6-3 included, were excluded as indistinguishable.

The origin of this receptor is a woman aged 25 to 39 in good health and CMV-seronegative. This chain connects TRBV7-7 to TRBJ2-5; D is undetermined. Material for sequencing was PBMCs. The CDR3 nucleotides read TGTGCTAGCAGCGAAATGGCCCAAGAGACCCAGTACTTC. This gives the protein CASSEMAQETQYF.